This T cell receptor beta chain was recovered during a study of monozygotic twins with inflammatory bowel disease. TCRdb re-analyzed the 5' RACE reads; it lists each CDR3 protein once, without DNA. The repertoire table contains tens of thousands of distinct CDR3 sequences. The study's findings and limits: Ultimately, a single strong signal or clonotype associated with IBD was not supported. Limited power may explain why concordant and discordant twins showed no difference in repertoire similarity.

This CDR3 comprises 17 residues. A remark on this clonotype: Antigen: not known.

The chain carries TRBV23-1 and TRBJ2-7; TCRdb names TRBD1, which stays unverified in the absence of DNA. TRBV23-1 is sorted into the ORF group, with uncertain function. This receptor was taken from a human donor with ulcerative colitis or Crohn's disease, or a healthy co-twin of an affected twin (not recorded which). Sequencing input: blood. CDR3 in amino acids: CASSQGLNYGRSYEQYF.